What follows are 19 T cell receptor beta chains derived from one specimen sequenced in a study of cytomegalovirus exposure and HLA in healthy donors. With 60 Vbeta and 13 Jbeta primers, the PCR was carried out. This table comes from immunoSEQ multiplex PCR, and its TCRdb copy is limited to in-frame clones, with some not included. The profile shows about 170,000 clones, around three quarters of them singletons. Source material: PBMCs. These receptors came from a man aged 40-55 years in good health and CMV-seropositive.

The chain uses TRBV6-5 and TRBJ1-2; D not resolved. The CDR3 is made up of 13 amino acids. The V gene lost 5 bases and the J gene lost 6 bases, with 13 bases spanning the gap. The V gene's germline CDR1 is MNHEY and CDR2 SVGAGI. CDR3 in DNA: TGTGCCAGCAGTCGCGGAGGGTTGCATGGCTACACCTTC. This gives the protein CASSRGGLHGYTF.

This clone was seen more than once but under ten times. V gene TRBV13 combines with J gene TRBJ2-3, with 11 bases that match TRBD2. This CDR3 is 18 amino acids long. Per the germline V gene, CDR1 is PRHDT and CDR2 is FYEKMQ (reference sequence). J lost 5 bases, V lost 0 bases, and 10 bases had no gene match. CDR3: CASSLGPVAGGLVDTQYF. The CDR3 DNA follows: TGTGCCAGCAGCTTAGGCCCGGTAGCGGGGGGGCTGGTAGATACGCAGTATTTT.

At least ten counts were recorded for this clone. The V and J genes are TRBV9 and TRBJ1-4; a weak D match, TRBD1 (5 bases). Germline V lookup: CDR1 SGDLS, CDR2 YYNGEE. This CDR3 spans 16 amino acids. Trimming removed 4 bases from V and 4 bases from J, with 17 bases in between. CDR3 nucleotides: TGTGCCAGCAGCTACCGGAAGGGGCAGGATAATGAAAAACTGTTTTTT. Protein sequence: CASSYRKGQDNEKLFF. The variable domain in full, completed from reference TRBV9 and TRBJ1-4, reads DSGVTQTPKHLITATGQRVTLRCSPRSGDLSVYWYQQSLDQGLQFLIQYYNGEERAKGNILERFSAQQFPDLHSELNLSSLELGDSALYFCASSYRKGQDNEKLFFGSGTQLSVL.

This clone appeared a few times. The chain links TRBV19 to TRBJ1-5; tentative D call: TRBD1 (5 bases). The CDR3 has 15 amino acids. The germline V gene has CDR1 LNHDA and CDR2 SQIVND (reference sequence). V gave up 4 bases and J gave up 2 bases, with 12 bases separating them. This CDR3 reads CASSTGELGNQPQHF. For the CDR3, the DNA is TGTGCCAGTAGTACGGGGGAGTTAGGCAATCAGCCCCAGCATTTT.

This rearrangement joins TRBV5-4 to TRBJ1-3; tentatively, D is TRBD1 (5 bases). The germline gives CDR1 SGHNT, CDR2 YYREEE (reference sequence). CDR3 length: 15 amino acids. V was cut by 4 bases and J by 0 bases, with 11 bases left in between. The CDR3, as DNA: TGTGCCAGCAGCCCAGACAGACACTCTGGAAACACCATATATTTT. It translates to CASSPDRHSGNTIYF.

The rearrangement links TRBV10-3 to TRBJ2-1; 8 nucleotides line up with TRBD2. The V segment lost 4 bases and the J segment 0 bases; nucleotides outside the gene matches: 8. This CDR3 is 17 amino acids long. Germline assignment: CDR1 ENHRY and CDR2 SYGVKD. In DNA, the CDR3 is TGTGCCATCAGTGGTAGTAGCGGGGAACGCTCCTACAATGAGCAGTTCTTC. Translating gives CAISGSSGERSYNEQFF.

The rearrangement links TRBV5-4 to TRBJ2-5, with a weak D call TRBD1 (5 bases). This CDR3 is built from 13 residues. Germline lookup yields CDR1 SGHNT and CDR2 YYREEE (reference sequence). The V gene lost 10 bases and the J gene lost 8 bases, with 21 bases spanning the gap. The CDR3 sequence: CASTPGNGETQYF. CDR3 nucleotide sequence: TGTGCCTCTACCCCAGGGAACGGAGAAACCCAGTACTTC.

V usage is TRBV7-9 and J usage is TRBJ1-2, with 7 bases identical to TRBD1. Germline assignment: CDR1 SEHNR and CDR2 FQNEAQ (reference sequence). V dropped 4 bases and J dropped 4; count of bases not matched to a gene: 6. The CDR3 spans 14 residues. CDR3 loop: CASSYRDSIYGYTF. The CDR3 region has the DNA TGTGCCAGCAGCTACCGGGACAGCATCTATGGCTACACCTTC.

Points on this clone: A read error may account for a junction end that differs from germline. The CDR3 DNA is TGTGCCGGCAGTAAAGGGGTCCCCTCTGGGGCCAACGTCCTGACTTTC. Translation: CAGSKGVPSGANVLTF. The chain is built from TRBV27 and TRBJ2-6, with D possibly matching TRBD1 (5 bases). This CDR3 region has 16 residues. Germline V CDR1 and CDR2: MNHEY, SMNVEV (reference sequence). The whole variable domain, filled in from reference TRBV27 and TRBJ2-6, reads EAQVTQNPRYLITVTGKKLTVTCSQNMNHEYMSWYRQDPGLGLRQIYYSMNVEVTDKGDVPEGYKVSRKEKRNFPLILESPSPNQTSLYFCAGSKGVPSGANVLTFGAGSRLTVL.

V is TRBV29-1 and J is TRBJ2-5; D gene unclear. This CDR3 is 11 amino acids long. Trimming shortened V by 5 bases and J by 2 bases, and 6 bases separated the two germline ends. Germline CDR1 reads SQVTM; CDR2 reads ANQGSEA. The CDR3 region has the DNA TGCAGCGTTACACCTCAAGAGACCCAGTACTTC. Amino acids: CSVTPQETQYF.

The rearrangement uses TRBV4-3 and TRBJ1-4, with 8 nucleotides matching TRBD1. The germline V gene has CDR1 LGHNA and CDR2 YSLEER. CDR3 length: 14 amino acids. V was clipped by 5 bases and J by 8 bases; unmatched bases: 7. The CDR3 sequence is CASSGRGLGEKLFF. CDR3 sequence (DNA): TGCGCCAGCAGCGGCAGGGGGCTGGGCGAAAAACTGTTTTTT.

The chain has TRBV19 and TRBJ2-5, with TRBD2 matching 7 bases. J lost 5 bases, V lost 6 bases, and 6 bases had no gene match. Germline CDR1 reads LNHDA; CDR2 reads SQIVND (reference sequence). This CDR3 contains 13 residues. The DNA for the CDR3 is TGTGCCAGTAGGAGCGGGACGTTTGAGACCCAGTACTTC. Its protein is CASRSGTFETQYF.

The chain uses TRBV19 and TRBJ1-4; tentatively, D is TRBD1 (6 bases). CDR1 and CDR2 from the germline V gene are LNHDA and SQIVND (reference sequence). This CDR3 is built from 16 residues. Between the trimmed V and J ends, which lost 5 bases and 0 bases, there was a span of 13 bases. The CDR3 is CASSDRDTATNEKLFF. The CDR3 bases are TGTGCCAGTAGTGACCGGGACACAGCAACTAATGAAAAACTGTTTTTT.

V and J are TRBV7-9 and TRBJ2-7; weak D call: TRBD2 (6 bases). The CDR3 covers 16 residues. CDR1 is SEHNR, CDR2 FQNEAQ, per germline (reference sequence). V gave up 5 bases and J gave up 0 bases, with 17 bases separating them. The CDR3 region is CASSPRDSSSSYEQYF. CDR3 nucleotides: TGTGCCAGCAGCCCTCGGGACTCCTCAAGCTCCTACGAGCAGTACTTC.

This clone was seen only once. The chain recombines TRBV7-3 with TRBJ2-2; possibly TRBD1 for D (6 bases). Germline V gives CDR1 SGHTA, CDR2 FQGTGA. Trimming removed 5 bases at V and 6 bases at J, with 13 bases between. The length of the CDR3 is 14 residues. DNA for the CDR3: TGTGCCAGCAGCACAAACAGGGTTCCCGGGGAGCTGTTTTTT. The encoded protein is CASSTNRVPGELFF.

CDR3 sequence: CASSYGVFPYEQYF. CDR3 DNA: TGTGCCAGCAGTTACGGAGTCTTCCCCTACGAGCAGTACTTC. V and J are TRBV6-5 and TRBJ2-5; D gene ambiguous. The J call is doubtful: the DNA matches TRBJ2-7 better. Germline CDR1 reads MNHEY; CDR2 reads SVGAGI. The CDR3 totals 14 residues.

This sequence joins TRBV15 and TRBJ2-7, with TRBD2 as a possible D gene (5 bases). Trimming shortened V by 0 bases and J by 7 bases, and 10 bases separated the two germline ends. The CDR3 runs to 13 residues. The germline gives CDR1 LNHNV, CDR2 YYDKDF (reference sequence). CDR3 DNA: TGTGCCACCAGCAGAGATTTAGGCGGGGAGCAGTACTTC. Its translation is CATSRDLGGEQYF.

The CDR3 region has the DNA TGTGCCTGGAGGTCCCCGAGCTTCTACGAAACAGATACGCAGTATTTT. Translating it yields CAWRSPSFYETDTQYF. The chain employs TRBV30 and TRBJ2-3; D remains unclear. Deletions cut 3 bases from V and 3 bases from J, with 19 bases between. This CDR3 region has 16 residues. CDR1 is GTSNPN, CDR2 SVGIG, per germline (reference sequence).

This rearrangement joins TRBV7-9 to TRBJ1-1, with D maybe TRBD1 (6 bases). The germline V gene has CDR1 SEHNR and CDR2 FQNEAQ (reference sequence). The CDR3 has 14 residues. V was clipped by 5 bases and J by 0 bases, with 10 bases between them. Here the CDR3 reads CASSPGHLNTEAFF. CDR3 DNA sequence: TGTGCCAGCAGCCCGGGACACCTGAACACTGAAGCTTTCTTT.